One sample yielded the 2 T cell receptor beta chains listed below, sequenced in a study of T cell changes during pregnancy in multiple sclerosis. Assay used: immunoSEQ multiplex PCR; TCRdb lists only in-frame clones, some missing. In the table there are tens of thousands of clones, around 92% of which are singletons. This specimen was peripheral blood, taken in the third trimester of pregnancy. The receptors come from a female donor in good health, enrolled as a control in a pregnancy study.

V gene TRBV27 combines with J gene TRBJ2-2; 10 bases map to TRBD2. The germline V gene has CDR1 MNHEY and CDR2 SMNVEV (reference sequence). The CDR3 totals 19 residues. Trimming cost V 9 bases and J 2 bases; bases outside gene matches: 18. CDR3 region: CASLKRPSGGAPNTGELFF. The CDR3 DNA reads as TGTGCCAGTCTAAAACGACCAAGCGGGGGGGCCCCTAACACCGGGGAGCTGTTTTTT.

This CDR3 is CASSRDRNYEQYF. In nucleotides, the CDR3 is TGTGCCAGCAGCCGGGACAGAAACTACGAGCAGTACTTC. V is TRBV7-3 and J is TRBJ2-7; 7 bases match TRBD1. The CDR3 length is 13 residues. Germline-derived CDR1 and CDR2 are SGHTA and FQGTGA. V lost 5 bases, J lost 3 bases, and 4 bases stayed unmatched.